This TCR beta chain emerged from a study of blood T cell repertoires in COVID-19 (dated by TCRdb to 2018 to 2021). For the study in its entirety: Samples from collaborators originated in the United States, Italy and Spain and spanned both the acute and convalescent phases of COVID-19. HLA class I and class II types, where available, came from metadata supplied by the sample provider rather than from assay-based typing. Samples came from the ongoing ImmuneRACE study (first 160 participants) plus 1,254 subjects from 6 global collaborators. Subjects who had been exposed to COVID-19, were actively infected with it, or had recovered from it provided the deeply sampled blood TCRbeta repertoires that made up the dataset. The material from the prospective study consisted of cDNA or gDNA derived from T cells, B-cell-depleted T cells, or PBMCs. The sample metadata nearly always contained a de-identified subject ID, COVID-19 status, age in years and sex. The repertoires were released in a freely available public database meant as a resource for research on the immune response to SARS-CoV-2. On the study overall, not on this receptor specifically: How much clinical and demographic metadata was included differed by source and by participant, and the metadata was provided uncurated.

As regards this clone: The antigen it binds to is not known. Per-base qualities were not stored, and no clone one base away is much larger.

The immunoSEQ Assay, a bias-controlled multiplex PCR, was used to amplify TCRbeta CDR3 regions from genomic DNA. The study's processing was this. Nucleated cell counts per sample were estimated from amplification of reference gene primers within the assay. To quantify the absolute abundance of each unique TCRbeta CDR3 rearrangement, sequence reads were collapsed and filtered. For each sample, productive Simpson clonality was calculated as the square root of Simpson's diversity index across productive rearrangements. TCRdb re-hosts the immuneACCESS table, in-frame sequences only. Its copies lack some clones; in the studies checked, an unresolved V gene accounts for under half of them, and the cause for the rest is not known. The D gene and trimming were derived from the DNA, and the V and J assignments and clone size from that table. Here the sample has around 100,000 clones; around 81% occur a single time. Roughly an eighth of the sample is taken by the ten largest.

Taken from cysteine to phenylalanine, the CDR3 has 15 residues. Only the CDR3 portion is preserved as DNA: 45 bases, with reading frame beginning at the first base. The germline V gene (reference sequence) sets CDR1 to GTSNPN and CDR2 to SVGIG. The junction shows trimming of 0 bases on V and 5 bases on J, plus 16 bases between the germline ends. Each collaborating institution followed its own protocols to collect whole blood in K2EDTA tubes. For TCRbeta analysis, collaborator samples were shipped as frozen whole blood, as isolated PBMCs, or as DNA extracted from either sample type. Specimen: peripheral blood. The clonotype originates from a middle-aged man with active or convalescent COVID-19. The receptor chain draws on TRBV30 and TRBJ1-2; the D gene remains uncertain. This receptor has the CDR3 CAWSVRGTPLYGYTF. The sequenced DNA: TGTGCCTGGAGTGTACGCGGTACACCACTATATGGCTACACCTTC.